This is a list of T cell receptor beta chains from one sample in a study of shared clonotypes between healthy human individuals. The table came from immunoSEQ multiplex PCR; TCRdb's copy has only in-frame clones and leaves some out. The profile shows over a million clones, more than 60% of them singletons. The sequencing input was memory CD4+ T cells sorted from blood. The receptors were gathered from a man younger than 35 in good health. CDR3s include the opening cysteine and the closing phenylalanine or tryptophan. D genes are given only for firm matches. Clone size is stated in some rows and not others, as once, few, many or a class when expanded.

v_gene	abundance	j_gene	d_gene	CDR3nt	CDR3aa
TRBV7-2	.	TRBJ2-5	.	TGTGCCAGCAGTTCCCCTTCGGAGACCCAGTACTTC	CASSSPSETQYF
TRBV28	.	TRBJ2-7	TRBD1	TGTGCCAGCAGTTCCCCCGGGACAGGTACGACCTACGAGCAGTACTTC	CASSSPGTGTTYEQYF
TRBV19	.	TRBJ1-2	.	TGTGCCAGTAGCGACGGAGGGACGGTTTATGGCTACACCTTC	CASSDGGTVYGYTF
TRBV29-1	few	TRBJ2-1	TRBD2	TGCAGCGTTGAACGGACTAGCAAGTTCTTC	CSVERTSKFF
TRBV15	.	TRBJ1-2	.	TGTGCCACCAGCAGAGACCGGGGACGGAGCTATGGCTACACCTTC	CATSRDRGRSYGYTF
TRBV18	.	TRBJ2-7	TRBD1	TGTGCCAGCTCACCGGGACAGGGGGCCCTTTCGAACGAGCAGTACTTC	CASSPGQGALSNEQYF
TRBV19	.	TRBJ1-2	TRBD1	TGTGCCAGTAGTATCAAGACAGGGAGTTTTGATGGCTACACCTTC	CASSIKTGSFDGYTF
TRBV30	.	TRBJ1-4	TRBD1	TGTGCCTGGAGTGTGACAGGGGGTTCTGCAACTAATGAAAAACTGTTTTTT	CAWSVTGGSATNEKLFF
TRBV29-1	.	TRBJ1-2	.	TGCAGCGTTGATGGGGGCGTCGACTATGGCTACACCTTC	CSVDGGVDYGYTF
TRBV10-3	once	TRBJ2-1	.	TGTGCCACAAGCCGAGCGAATGAGCAGTTCTTC	CATSRANEQFF
TRBV11-2	.	TRBJ1-4	.	TGTGCCAGCAGCTCAAACAGGGTGGGGGAAAAACTGTTTTTT	CASSSNRVGEKLFF
TRBV2	.	TRBJ2-1	TRBD2	TGTGCCAGCAGTGACGGGACTAGCGCAATTGAGCAGTTCTTC	CASSDGTSAIEQFF
TRBV27	.	TRBJ2-2	TRBD2	TGTGCCAGCAGTTTCCGAGGGAAAGGGCTAGCGGGGGGGCGTTTGGTCACCGGGGAGCTGTTTTTT	CASSFRGKGLAGGRLVTGELFF
TRBV4-1	.	TRBJ2-1	.	TGCGCCAGCAGCCAAGACGCGGTGGGGCAGTGGGTTGGAAGGTTCTTC	CASSQDAVGQWVGRFF
TRBV29-1	.	TRBJ1-3	.	TGCAGCGTTGTCCCGAACTCTGGAAACACCATATATTTT	CSVVPNSGNTIYF
TRBV9	.	TRBJ1-3	.	TGTGCCAGCAGCGTAATGGGCATCTCTGGAAACACCATATATTTT	CASSVMGISGNTIYF
TRBV7-2	.	TRBJ1-2	.	TGTGCCAGCAGGCCCCGGGGGGGGGCCAGCAACTTCTATGGCTACACCTTC	CASRPRGGASNFYGYTF
TRBV14	.	TRBJ1-6	.	TGTGCCAGCAGCCAATCCGTCGGCGGATATTCACCCCTCCACTTT	CASSQSVGGYSPLHF
TRBV2	few	TRBJ1-5	.	TGTGCCAGCGGGCAGGAGAGCAATCAGCCCCAGCATTTT	CASGQESNQPQHF
TRBV21-1	once	TRBJ2-3	.	TGTGCCACCACTAGCGGGAGCACAGATACGCAGTATTTT	CATTSGSTDTQYF
TRBV9	many	TRBJ1-2	TRBD1	TGTGCCAGCAGCGAACAGGGGCGCTACACCTTC	CASSEQGRYTF
TRBV13	.	TRBJ1-2	TRBD1	TGTGCCAGCAGCCCAGGACAGGGTTCCTATGGCTACACCTTC	CASSPGQGSYGYTF
TRBV9	many	TRBJ1-3	.	TGTGCCAGCAGCGTAGTGAGTAATCCAGGAGAGCCTGGAAACACCATATATTTT	CASSVVSNPGEPGNTIYF
TRBV6-6	.	TRBJ1-5	.	TGTGCCAGCAGTTACTCCTCTGTTAGCAATCAGCCCCAGCATTTT	CASSYSSVSNQPQHF
TRBV6-5	.	TRBJ1-5	.	TGTGCCACCAAAGCAGGACCCCTATATCAGCCCCAGCATTTT	CATKAGPLYQPQHF
TRBV5-1	.	TRBJ2-5	TRBD1	TGCGCCAGCAGCCGCAACGCAGGGGGCAGGGAGACCCAGTACTTC	CASSRNAGGRETQYF
TRBV7-3	once	TRBJ2-2	.	TGTGCCAGCAGCTTTGCCCACAACACCGGGGAGCTGTTTTTT	CASSFAHNTGELFF
TRBV7-2	.	TRBJ1-2	.	TGTGCCAGCAGCGGGGGATCGGGCGGCTATGGCTACACCTTC	CASSGGSGGYGYTF
TRBV6-6	.	TRBJ2-7	.	TGTGCCAGCAGCACACCGCTCTACGAGCAGTACTTC	CASSTPLYEQYF
TRBV5-1	once	TRBJ2-1	.	TGCGCCAGCATGAGCTCCTACAATGAGCAGTTCTTC	CASMSSYNEQFF
TRBV7-7	once	TRBJ1-3	.	TGTGCTAGCACCCTAGGGGGTCTAGCTGGAAACACCATATATTTT	CASTLGGLAGNTIYF
TRBV10-3	few	TRBJ1-5	.	TGTGCCACCCAACAGGATAGCAATCAGCCCCAGCATTTT	CATQQDSNQPQHF
TRBV19	few	TRBJ1-5	TRBD1	TGTGCCAGTAGTGGGGACAGGGGAAGGGGCAATCAGCCCCAGCATTTT	CASSGDRGRGNQPQHF
TRBV6-6	.	TRBJ1-1	.	TGTGCCAGCAGTCGAACGGACGGGAACACTGAAGCTTTCTTT	CASSRTDGNTEAFF
TRBV11-2	.	TRBJ1-3	.	TGTGCCAGCAGCTCAGGATATACAGGGCCAGGAAACACCATATATTTT	CASSSGYTGPGNTIYF
TRBV10-1	.	TRBJ2-3	.	TGCGCCAGCAGTTCGGGACTCAGCACAGATACGCAGTATTTT	CASSSGLSTDTQYF
TRBV7-2	.	TRBJ1-5	TRBD1	TGTGCCAGCAGCCTAGACAGGGGAGTGAGCAATCAGCCCCAGCATTTT	CASSLDRGVSNQPQHF
TRBV11-3	.	TRBJ2-3	TRBD2	TGTGCCAGCAGCGCCACTAGCGGGAGGACCGCTAGCACAGATACGCAGTATTTT	CASSATSGRTASTDTQYF
TRBV5-1	.	TRBJ2-7	.	TGCGCCAGCAGGCTAGACTCCTACGAGCAGTACTTC	CASRLDSYEQYF
TRBV2	.	TRBJ2-7	TRBD1	TGTGCCAGCAGAAAGGGACAGGTGGCCTACGAGCAGTACTTC	CASRKGQVAYEQYF
TRBV6-5	.	TRBJ2-5	TRBD1	TGTGCCAGCAGTTACAGGGGGCGCGAGACCCAGTACTTC	CASSYRGRETQYF
TRBV5-1	.	TRBJ2-5	TRBD1	TGCGCCAGCAGCTCCTCCGGGACAGGGAAAGAGACCCAGTACTTC	CASSSSGTGKETQYF
TRBV5-4	.	TRBJ1-1	.	TGTGCCAGCAGCACCCTACGAACTGACCCCTACCCCGAAGCTTTCTTT	CASSTLRTDPYPEAFF
TRBV9	few	TRBJ1-1	.	TGTGCCAGCTCACGGGAGGTGGATAGCCCTGAAGCTTTCTTT	CASSREVDSPEAFF
TRBV6-1	.	TRBJ1-4	TRBD1	TGTGCCAGCAGTGTACAGGGGGCTTGGGAAAAACTGTTTTTT	CASSVQGAWEKLFF
TRBV30	once	TRBJ2-3	.	TGTGCCTGGAGTGTAGGGCGGGGTCTTGGAGATACGCAGTATTTT	CAWSVGRGLGDTQYF
TRBV9	.	TRBJ2-5	TRBD1	TGTGCCAGCAGCGTGGGACAGGGTCCCCAGTACTTC	CASSVGQGPQYF